The rows below give T cell receptor beta chains drawn from one sample of a study of blood T cells in healthy people across ages. TCRdb called the 5' RACE reads again in MiXCR, with one record for every CDR3 protein. Here the sample spans about 830,000 distinct CDR3 sequences, less than 80% being singletons. Sequenced input: blood. The receptors shown here come from a man between 25 and 39 years old in good health. The CDR3 runs from the conserved cysteine through the conserved F or W. Not all rows give a size; the values are once, few, many and, for expanded clones, a class.

j_call v_call clone_size cdr3_aa
TRBJ2-7 TRBV7-8 few CASSVDLAEQYF
TRBJ2-6 TRBV7-9 . CASSRRTGSGANVLTF
TRBJ1-5 TRBV15 . CATSRDRRRSQPQHF
TRBJ1-1 TRBV21-1 . CASSKESVVTEAFF
. TRBV6-5 . CASSYERGGLETQYF
TRBJ2-6 TRBV7-2 few CASSRFFRTGRTGANVLTF
TRBJ2-5 TRBV11-2 . CASSLVAGAQQETQYF
TRBJ2-3 TRBV5-5 . CASSPLPQGIGTDTQYF
TRBJ2-1 TRBV7-2 . CASSRTGGTSSYNEQFF
TRBJ1-2 TRBV6-2/TRBV6-3 . CASNEDDYGYTF
TRBJ2-7 TRBV4-2 . CASSQGSQLAAYEQYF
TRBJ2-3 TRBV6-2/TRBV6-3 . CASIRSTPLRDTQYF
TRBJ2-1 TRBV10-3 . CAISEASGGAYNEQFF
TRBJ1-2 TRBV29-1 . CSVSLSTVLSYTF
TRBJ1-1 TRBV7-9 few CASSLARGEAFF
TRBJ2-6 TRBV27 . CASIPQGSNVLTF